This TCR beta chain was sequenced during a study of siplizumab effects on memory and regulatory T cells. Sequencing was performed with immunoSEQ multiplex PCR; in TCRdb, only in-frame clones are kept and a portion is missing. The profile covers some 100,000 clones, with roughly 92% appearing a single time and under 0.7% taken by the ten largest. The receptor was isolated from a human donor in good health. Sequencing was carried out using Tregs sorted from blood.

CDR3 bases: TGTGCCAGCAGCCCGGGGGACTATGGCTACACCTTC. Translation: CASSPGDYGYTF. This chain links TRBV7-9 with TRBJ1-2, with a tentative D call TRBD1 (5 bases). The germline V and J ends were trimmed by 5 bases and 3 bases, with 7 bases remaining between them. There are 12 residues in the CDR3. CDR1 and CDR2 (germline): SEHNR, FQNEAQ (reference sequence). Drawing the rest from reference TRBV7-9 and TRBJ1-2, the complete variable domain is DTGVSQNPRHKITKRGQNVTFRCDPISEHNRLYWYRQTLGQGPEFLTYFQNEAQLEKSRLLSDRFSAERPKGSFSTLEIQRTEQGDSAMYLCASSPGDYGYTFGSGTRLTVV.